Shown below are 15 T cell receptor beta chains from a single sample sequenced in a study of Graves' ophthalmopathy and Graves' hyperthyroidism listed by TCRdb under 2018. TCRdb shows the sequencer as Illumina HiSeq 2000. For repertoire sequencing, TCR beta CDR3 regions were amplified from RNA transcripts. A first-round RT-PCR used HTBI primers with the Qiagen OneStep RT-PCR kit, followed by a second-round multiplex PCR, size selection and purification. TCRdb applied fastp at Q25 and MiXCR to the public reads, then kept only in-frame beta chains. Each CDR3 protein gets just one entry, which takes the most common genes and DNA from the rows behind it. In all, the sample holds 600,000 to 950,000 distinct CDR3 sequences, and around 40% of those were seen once. The ten largest clones represent 35% to 55% of the sample. The sample comprised peripheral blood. Receptors originate from an adult man with Graves' ophthalmopathy.

The J gene is TRBJ1-6, the V gene TRBV2; a possible D gene is TRBD1 (5 bases). CDR1 SNHLY and CDR2 FYNNEI come from the germline V gene. V lost 4 bases to trimming and J lost 6 bases, with 13 bases between them. This CDR3 is 15 amino acids long. The CDR3 here is CASSVGRGANSPLHF. The CDR3 bases are TGTGCCAGCAGTGTCGGGAGGGGTGCTAATTCACCCCTCCACTTT.

This clonotype was seen once. The CDR3 does not close with the conserved phenylalanine or tryptophan, likely indicating a read error. The chain combines TRBV7-2 with TRBJ2-7, with D possibly matching TRBD2 (6 bases). V dropped 5 bases and J dropped 6 bases, with 14 bases sitting between them. Germline-derived CDR1 and CDR2 are SGHTA and FQGNSA. The CDR3 extends over 13 amino acids. For the CDR3, the DNA is TGTGCCAGCAGCCCACCTGGGCGGGGCGAGCAGTACCTC. Its translation is CASSPPGRGEQYL.

This clonotype was recorded a few times. This chain joins TRBV20-1 and TRBJ2-5, with 9 bases identical to TRBD1. The CDR3 is 13 amino acids. V lost 3 bases to trimming and J lost 3 bases; unmatched junction nucleotides: 2. Germline V gives CDR1 DFQATT, CDR2 SNEGSKA (reference sequence). The CDR3 sequence is CSARRTGEETQYF. As DNA, the CDR3 is TGCAGTGCTAGGAGGACAGGGGAAGAGACCCAGTACTTC.

V is TRBV14 and J is TRBJ1-1, with D possibly TRBD1 on 5 matching bases. Trimming left V 6 bases short and J 0 bases short, with 11 bases between. CDR1 and CDR2 (germline): SGHDN, FVKESK. The CDR3 covers 14 residues. The CDR3 nucleotides read TGTGCCAGCAGACCCGGGGGGGTGAACACTGAAGCTTTCTTT. Translation gives CASRPGGVNTEAFF.

In the case of this clonotype: This may arise from a read error, as a much more abundant clone is one base away. This chain uses TRBV29-1 with TRBJ2-7, with TRBD1 matching 8 bases. The germline CDR1 and CDR2 sequences are SQVTM and ANQGSEA. V gave up 4 bases and J gave up 2 bases; unmatched junction bases: 10. CDR3 length equals 15 residues. Here the CDR3 reads CSVGRRTGRPYEQYF. The DNA for the CDR3 is TGCAGCGTTGGAAGACGGACAGGGAGACCCTACGAGCAGTACTTC.

In DNA, the CDR3 is TGTGCCAGTAGTATAGAATTGGGTGGGAGCTCATATAGCAATCAGCCCCAGCATTTT. Protein product: CASSIELGGSSYSNQPQHF. The V and J genes are TRBV19 and TRBJ1-5; D is undetermined. V shed 0 bases and J shed 0 bases, with 18 bases lying between them. The CDR3 spans 19 residues. CDR1 is LNHDA and CDR2 is SQIVND in the germline V gene (reference sequence).

The sample holds a few counts of this clonotype. This chain joins TRBV2 and TRBJ1-5, with 9 positions matching TRBD1. This CDR3 contains 15 residues. V trimming: 5 bases; J trimming: 2 bases; junction bases outside the gene matches: 4. Germline CDR1 and CDR2: SNHLY and FYNNEI. CDR3 amino acids: CASSFRTGGNQPQHF. The CDR3 DNA follows: TGTGCCAGCAGTTTCCGGACAGGGGGCAATCAGCCCCAGCATTTT.

A note on this clonotype: A read error may explain this, as a much larger clone is one base away. The genes are TRBV2 and TRBJ2-1; 10 positions match TRBD2. V trimming: 4 bases; J trimming: 5 bases; junction bases outside the gene matches: 5. CDR1 SNHLY and CDR2 FYNNEI come from the germline V gene. This CDR3 has 15 residues. The DNA for the CDR3 is TGTGCCAGCAGTGGGCAGCTAGCGGGGGACAATGAGCAGTTCTTC. It codes for CASSGQLAGDNEQFF.

This clonotype showed up just a few times. This chain joins TRBV19 and TRBJ1-3, with unresolved D. The CDR3 has 15 amino acids. Germline CDR1 LNHDA, CDR2 SQIVND (reference sequence). V lost 7 bases and J 4 bases, leaving 17 bases between the germline ends. CDR3 DNA sequence: TGTGCCAGTACCTCAGGTCTGGCATCAGGAAACACCATATATTTT. The encoded protein is CASTSGLASGNTIYF.

This clonotype was seen at least ten times. This chain uses TRBV12-3 or TRBV12-4 with TRBJ1-1; maybe TRBD1 (5 bases). V lost 5 bases to trimming and J lost 11 bases, with 15 bases between them. This CDR3 is 12 amino acids long. DNA of the CDR3: TGTGCCAGCAGTACCACAGGCACAAGGGCTTTCTTT. The encoded protein is CASSTTGTRAFF.

The CDR3 loop reads CASSPWTGAGGTEAFF. CDR3 in DNA: TGTGCCAGCAGCCCCTGGACAGGGGCTGGGGGCACTGAAGCTTTCTTT. The chain employs TRBV7-2 and TRBJ1-1, with TRBD1 matching 9 bases. The CDR3 covers 16 residues. Germline CDR1 reads SGHTA; CDR2 reads FQGNSA. V lost 5 bases to trimming and J lost 4 bases; unmatched junction nucleotides: 11.

This clonotype has only one observation. The CDR3 coding sequence is TGTGCCAGCAGCCTAGTAGGGACTAGCGGAGGGGAGCAGTACTTC. Protein: CASSLVGTSGGEQYF. V is TRBV11-1 and J is TRBJ2-7, with 11 bases aligning to TRBD2. The germline V gene has CDR1 SGHAT and CDR2 FQDESV (reference sequence). V dropped 5 bases and J dropped 7; count of bases not matched to a gene: 10. This CDR3 comprises 15 residues.

The sample holds many counts of this clonotype. The rearrangement uses TRBV7-2 and TRBJ1-2; no clear D. V lost 1 base to trimming and J lost 4 bases, with 7 bases between them. This CDR3 is 13 amino acids long. CDR1 and CDR2 (germline): SGHTA, FQGNSA. CDR3 nucleotide sequence: TGTGCCAGCAGCTTAGATCTTTTCTATGGCTACACCTTC. It is translated as CASSLDLFYGYTF.

V gene TRBV7-9 combines with J gene TRBJ1-4; TRBD2 matches 8 bases. The DNA end lines up better with TRBJ2-3; the J call may be wrong. The germline gives CDR1 SEHNR, CDR2 FQNEAQ (reference sequence). CDR3 size: 15 residues. CDR3: CASSLGTSFTDTQYF. The CDR3 nucleotides read TGTGCCAGCAGCTTAGGGACTAGCTTCACAGATACGCAGTATTTT.

This clonotype was observed a handful of times. This CDR3 reads CASSVDGQGNSPLHF. The CDR3 DNA sequence: TGTGCCAGCAGCGTAGATGGACAGGGTAATTCACCCCTCCACTTT. This rearrangement joins TRBV9 to TRBJ1-6, with TRBD1 identical over 8 bases. V lost 0 bases to trimming and J lost 6 bases; unmatched junction nucleotides: 2. The CDR3 extends over 15 amino acids. CDR1 and CDR2 from the germline V gene are SGDLS and YYNGEE.